The source of this T cell receptor (beta chain) is a study of cytomegalovirus exposure and HLA in healthy donors. The PCR contained 60 Vbeta and 13 Jbeta primers. Method: immunoSEQ multiplex PCR; TCRdb's copy keeps in-frame clones and lacks some. The sample carries roughly 150,000 clones, 76% recorded once. Per the germline V gene, CDR1 is MDHEN and CDR2 is SYDVKM. Trimming stripped 8 bases from V and 2 bases from J, with 13 bases between. This CDR3 is 14 amino acids long. This clone was counted many times. This TCR was recovered from a woman aged 40 to 49 in good health and CMV-seronegative. The chain joins TRBV28 to TRBJ1-3; D uncertain. The sequencing sample was made of PBMCs. The CDR3, as DNA: TGTGCCAGCTGCGTGGGCACAACTGGAAACACCATATATTTT. Its protein product is CASCVGTTGNTIYF. The full variable domain, rest sourced from reference TRBV28 and TRBJ1-3, is DVKVTQSSRYLVKRTGEKVFLECVQDMDHENMFWYRQDPGLGLRLIYFSYDVKMKEKGDIPEGYSVSREKKERFSLILESASTNQTSMYLCASCVGTTGNTIYFGEGSWLTVV.